This record covers a single T cell receptor (beta chain). Source study methods: Amplification of reference gene primers provided the estimated nucleated cell counts. Method: immunoSEQ multiplex PCR; TCRdb's copy keeps in-frame clones and lacks some. The DNA was the basis for D and trimming; V, J and clone size are from that table. The table lists some 290,000 clones, approximately 87% of them singletons, with about 4.5% in the top ten. CDR3 length: 18 residues. Germline assignment: CDR1 MGHRA and CDR2 YSYEKL. V shed 3 bases and J 5 bases; nucleotides not matched to a gene: 15. These data come from a study of blood T cell repertoires in COVID-19. On the study more broadly: Acute and convalescent COVID-19 specimens originated in the United States, Italy and Spain. T cells, B-cell-depleted T cells, or PBMCs provided the cDNA or gDNA that served as material.

The rearrangement uses TRBV4-1 and TRBJ2-7, with TRBD2 matching over 11 bases. The sample comprised peripheral blood. The sequence was collected from a man aged 55 to 70 who had recovered from COVID-19. CDR3 DNA sequence: TGCGCCAGCAGCCATAGCGTAGAAACTAGCGGGGGTCGCGACGAGCAGTACTTC. It is translated as CASSHSVETSGGRDEQYF.